The subject of this entry is one TCR beta chain. Trimming at V came to 6 bases and at J to 5 bases, leaving 6 bases not matched to a gene. Germline-derived CDR1 and CDR2 are LGHDT and YNNKEL (reference sequence). The CDR3 sequence is 14 residues long. The data originate from a study of blood T cell repertoires in COVID-19. As processed by the authors: Amplification of reference gene primers provided the estimated nucleated cell counts. Assay: immunoSEQ multiplex PCR; the TCRdb copy retains only in-frame clones and omits some. V and J calls plus clone size are reproduced from that table; the DNA served to infer D and trimming. The sample shows under 200,000 clones, around 77% of them seen only once.

This chain uses TRBV3-1 (or the pseudogene TRBV3-2) with TRBJ2-5; 10 bases map to TRBD2. Sequences were obtained from peripheral blood. This clonotype originated in an older man with active or convalescent COVID-19. CDR3 nucleotide sequence: TGTGCCAGCAGAGCGGGAGGGCCGCGGGAGACCCAGTACTTC. This encodes CASRAGGPRETQYF.